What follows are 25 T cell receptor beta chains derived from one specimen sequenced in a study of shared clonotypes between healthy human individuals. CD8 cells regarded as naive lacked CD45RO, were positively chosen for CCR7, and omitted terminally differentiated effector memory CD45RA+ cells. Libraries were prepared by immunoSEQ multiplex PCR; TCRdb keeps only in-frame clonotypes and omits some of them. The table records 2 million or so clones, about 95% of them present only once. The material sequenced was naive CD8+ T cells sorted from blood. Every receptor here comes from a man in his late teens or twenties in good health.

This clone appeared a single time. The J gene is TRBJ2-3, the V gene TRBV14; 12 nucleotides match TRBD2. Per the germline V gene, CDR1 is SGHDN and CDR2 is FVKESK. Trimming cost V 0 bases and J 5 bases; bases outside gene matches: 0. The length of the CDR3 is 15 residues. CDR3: CASSQEGLAGDTQYF. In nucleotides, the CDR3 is TGTGCCAGCAGCCAAGAGGGACTAGCGGGAGATACGCAGTATTTT.

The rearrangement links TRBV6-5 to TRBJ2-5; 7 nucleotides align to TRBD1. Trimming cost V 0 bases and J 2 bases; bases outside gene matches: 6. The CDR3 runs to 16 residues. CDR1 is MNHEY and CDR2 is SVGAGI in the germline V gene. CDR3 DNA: TGTGCCAGCAGTTACTCGAAGGACAGGATGCAAGAGACCCAGTACTTC. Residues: CASSYSKDRMQETQYF.

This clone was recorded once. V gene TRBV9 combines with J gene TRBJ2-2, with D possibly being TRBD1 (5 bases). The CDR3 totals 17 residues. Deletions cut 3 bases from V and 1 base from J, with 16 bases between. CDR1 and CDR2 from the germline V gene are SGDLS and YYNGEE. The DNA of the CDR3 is TGTGCCAGCAGCGAACGATGGGGCAGATTGAACACCGGGGAGCTGTTTTTT. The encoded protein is CASSERWGRLNTGELFF.

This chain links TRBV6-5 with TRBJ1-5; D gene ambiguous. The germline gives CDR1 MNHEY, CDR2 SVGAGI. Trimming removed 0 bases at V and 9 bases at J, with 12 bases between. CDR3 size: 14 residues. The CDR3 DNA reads TGTGCCAGCAGTTACTCCTCGAGCGCCTGGCCCCAGCATTTT. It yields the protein CASSYSSSAWPQHF.

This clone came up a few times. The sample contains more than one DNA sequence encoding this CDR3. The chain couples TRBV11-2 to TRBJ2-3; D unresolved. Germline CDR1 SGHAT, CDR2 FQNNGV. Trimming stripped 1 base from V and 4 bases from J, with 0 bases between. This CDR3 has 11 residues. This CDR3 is CASSLADTQYF. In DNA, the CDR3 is TGTGCCAGCAGCTTAGCAGATACGCAGTATTTT.

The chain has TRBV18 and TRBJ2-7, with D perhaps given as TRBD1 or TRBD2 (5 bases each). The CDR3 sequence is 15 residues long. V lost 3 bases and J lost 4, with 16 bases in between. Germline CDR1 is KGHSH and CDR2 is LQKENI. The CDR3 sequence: CASSPTKGPSYEQYF. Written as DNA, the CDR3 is TGTGCCAGCTCACCGACCAAGGGACCCTCGTACGAGCAGTACTTC.

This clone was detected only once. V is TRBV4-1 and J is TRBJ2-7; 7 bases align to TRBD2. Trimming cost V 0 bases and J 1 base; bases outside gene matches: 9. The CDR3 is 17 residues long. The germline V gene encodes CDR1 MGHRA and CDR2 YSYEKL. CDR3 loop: CASSQDFIGLGSYEQYF. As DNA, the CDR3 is TGCGCCAGCAGCCAAGATTTTATTGGACTAGGGTCCTACGAGCAGTACTTC.

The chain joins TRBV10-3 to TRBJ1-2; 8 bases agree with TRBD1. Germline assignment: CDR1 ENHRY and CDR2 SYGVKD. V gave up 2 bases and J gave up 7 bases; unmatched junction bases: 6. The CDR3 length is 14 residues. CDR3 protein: CAISEGQGARGYTF. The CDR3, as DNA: TGTGCCATCAGTGAGGGTCAGGGGGCGCGTGGCTACACCTTC.

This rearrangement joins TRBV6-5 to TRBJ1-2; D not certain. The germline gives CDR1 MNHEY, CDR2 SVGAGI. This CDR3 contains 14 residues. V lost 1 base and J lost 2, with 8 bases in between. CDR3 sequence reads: CASSYFAGNYGYTF. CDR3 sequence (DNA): TGTGCCAGCAGTTACTTTGCCGGAAACTATGGCTACACCTTC.

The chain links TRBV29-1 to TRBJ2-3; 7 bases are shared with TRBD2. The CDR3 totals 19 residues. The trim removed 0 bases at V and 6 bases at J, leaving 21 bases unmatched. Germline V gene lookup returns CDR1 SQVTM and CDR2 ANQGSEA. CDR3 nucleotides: TGCAGCGTTGAAGAGTCCTGGGCGGGGGACGGCCGGACGATCGATACGCAGTATTTT. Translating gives CSVEESWAGDGRTIDTQYF.

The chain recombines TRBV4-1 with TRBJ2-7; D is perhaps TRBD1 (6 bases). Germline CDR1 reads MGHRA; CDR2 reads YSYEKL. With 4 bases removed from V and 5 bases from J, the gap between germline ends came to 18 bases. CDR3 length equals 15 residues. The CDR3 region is CASSLRSGQNHEQYF. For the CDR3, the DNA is TGCGCCAGCAGCCTCCGATCAGGACAGAACCACGAGCAGTACTTC.

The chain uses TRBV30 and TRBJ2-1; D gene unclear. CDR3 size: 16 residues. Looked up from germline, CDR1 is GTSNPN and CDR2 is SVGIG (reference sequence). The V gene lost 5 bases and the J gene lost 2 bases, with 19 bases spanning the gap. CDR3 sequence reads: CAWLSLTEITYNEQFF. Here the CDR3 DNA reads TGTGCCTGGCTTAGCCTGACGGAAATAACCTACAATGAGCAGTTCTTC.

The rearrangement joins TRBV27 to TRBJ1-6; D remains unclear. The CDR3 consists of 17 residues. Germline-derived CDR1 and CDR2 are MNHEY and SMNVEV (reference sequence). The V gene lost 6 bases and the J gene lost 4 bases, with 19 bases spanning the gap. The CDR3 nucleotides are TGTGCCAGCAGGACGATATTGCGAACGGGGTATAATTCACCCCTCCACTTT. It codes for CASRTILRTGYNSPLHF.

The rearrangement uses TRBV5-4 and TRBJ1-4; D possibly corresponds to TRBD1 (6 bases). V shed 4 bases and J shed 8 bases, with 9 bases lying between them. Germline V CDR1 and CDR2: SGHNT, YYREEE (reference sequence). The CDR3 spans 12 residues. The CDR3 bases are TGTGCCAGCAGCCAAGGGGGGGAAAAACTGTTTTTT. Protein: CASSQGGEKLFF.

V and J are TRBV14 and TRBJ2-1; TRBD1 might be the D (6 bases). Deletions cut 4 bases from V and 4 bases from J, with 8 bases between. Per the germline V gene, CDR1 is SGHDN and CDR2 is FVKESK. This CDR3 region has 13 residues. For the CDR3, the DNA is TGTGCCAGCAGCCTGACAGGTTACAATGAGCAGTTCTTC. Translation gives CASSLTGYNEQFF.

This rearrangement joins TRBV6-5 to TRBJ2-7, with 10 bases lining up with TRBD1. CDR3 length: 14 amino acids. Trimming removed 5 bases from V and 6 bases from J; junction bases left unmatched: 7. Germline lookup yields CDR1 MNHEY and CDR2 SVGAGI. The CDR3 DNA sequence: TGTGCCAGCAGTCCGGGACAGGGGTCTCGCGAGCAGTACTTC. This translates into CASSPGQGSREQYF.

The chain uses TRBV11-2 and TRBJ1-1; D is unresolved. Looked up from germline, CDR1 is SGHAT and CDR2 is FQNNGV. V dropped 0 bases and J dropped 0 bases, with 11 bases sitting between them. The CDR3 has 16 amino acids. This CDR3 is CASSLDGPFMNTEAFF. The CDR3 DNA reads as TGTGCCAGCAGCTTAGATGGCCCCTTTATGAACACTGAAGCTTTCTTT.

The CDR3 protein is CASSKALDAPEGYGYTF. CDR3 in DNA: TGTGCCAGCAGCAAAGCGCTGGACGCCCCGGAAGGCTATGGCTACACCTTC. The V gene is TRBV21-1, the J gene TRBJ1-2. TRBV21-1 is a pseudogene segment. This CDR3 spans 17 amino acids.

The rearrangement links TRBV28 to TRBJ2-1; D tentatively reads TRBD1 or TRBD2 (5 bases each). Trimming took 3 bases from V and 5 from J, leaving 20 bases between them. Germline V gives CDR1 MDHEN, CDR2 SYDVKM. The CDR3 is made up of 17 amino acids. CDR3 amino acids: CASSFNLLEGIDNEQFF. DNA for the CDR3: TGTGCCAGCAGTTTCAACCTACTAGAGGGGATAGACAATGAGCAGTTCTTC. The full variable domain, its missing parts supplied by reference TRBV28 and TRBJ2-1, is DVKVTQSSRYLVKRTGEKVFLECVQDMDHENMFWYRQDPGLGLRLIYFSYDVKMKEKGDIPEGYSVSREKKERFSLILESASTNQTSMYLCASSFNLLEGIDNEQFFGPGTRLTVL.

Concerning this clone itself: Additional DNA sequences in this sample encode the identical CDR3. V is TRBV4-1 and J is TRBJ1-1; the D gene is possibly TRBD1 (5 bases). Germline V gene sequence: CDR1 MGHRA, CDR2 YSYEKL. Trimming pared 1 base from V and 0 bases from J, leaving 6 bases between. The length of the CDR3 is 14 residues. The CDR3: CASSQVGVNTEAFF. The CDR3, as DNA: TGCGCCAGCAGCCAAGTAGGGGTGAACACTGAAGCTTTCTTT.

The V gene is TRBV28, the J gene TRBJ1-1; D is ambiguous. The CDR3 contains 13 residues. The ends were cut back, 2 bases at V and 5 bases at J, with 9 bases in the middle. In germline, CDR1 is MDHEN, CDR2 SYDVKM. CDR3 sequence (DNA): TGTGCCAGCAGTTTAGGTCCGAGGACTGAAGCTTTCTTT. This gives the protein CASSLGPRTEAFF.

Written as DNA, the CDR3 is TGTGCCAGCAGGAACAGGGGGAACCCCTACGAGCAGTACTTC. Its protein is CASRNRGNPYEQYF. The rearrangement joins TRBV27 to TRBJ2-7; 8 bases are shared with TRBD1. The CDR3 contains 14 residues. V lost 6 bases and J lost 2; bases outside the gene matches: 6. The V gene's germline CDR1 is MNHEY and CDR2 SMNVEV (reference sequence).

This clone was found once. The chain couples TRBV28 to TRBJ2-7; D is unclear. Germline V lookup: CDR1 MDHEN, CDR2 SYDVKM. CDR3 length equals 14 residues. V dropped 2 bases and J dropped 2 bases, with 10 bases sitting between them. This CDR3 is CASSLRAAPYEQYF. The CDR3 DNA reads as TGTGCCAGCAGTTTAAGGGCAGCCCCCTACGAGCAGTACTTC. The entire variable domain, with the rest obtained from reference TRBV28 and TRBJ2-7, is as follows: DVKVTQSSRYLVKRTGEKVFLECVQDMDHENMFWYRQDPGLGLRLIYFSYDVKMKEKGDIPEGYSVSREKKERFSLILESASTNQTSMYLCASSLRAAPYEQYFGPGTRLTVT.

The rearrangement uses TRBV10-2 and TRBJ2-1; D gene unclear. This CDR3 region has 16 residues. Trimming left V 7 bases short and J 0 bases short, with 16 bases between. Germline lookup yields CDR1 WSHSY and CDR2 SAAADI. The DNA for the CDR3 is TGCGCCAGCAAACCTACTTATGGGGACTCCTACAATGAGCAGTTCTTC. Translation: CASKPTYGDSYNEQFF.

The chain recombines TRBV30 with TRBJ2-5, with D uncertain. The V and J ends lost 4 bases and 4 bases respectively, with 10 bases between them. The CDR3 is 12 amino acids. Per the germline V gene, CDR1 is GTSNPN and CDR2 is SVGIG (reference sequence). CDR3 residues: CAWNSPVETQYF. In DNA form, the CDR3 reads TGTGCCTGGAACAGCCCTGTAGAGACCCAGTACTTC. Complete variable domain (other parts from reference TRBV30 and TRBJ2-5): SQTIHQWPATLVQPVGSPLSLECTVEGTSNPNLYWYRQAAGRGLQLLFYSVGIGQISSEVPQNLSASRPQDRQFILSSKKLLLSDSGFYLCAWNSPVETQYFGPGTRLLVL.